The clone carrying this T cell receptor beta chain qualifies as medium-sized. This sample is drawn from a study of blood T cell repertoires in COVID-19. Study-wide context: The United States, Italy and Spain were the sources of the acute and convalescent COVID-19 samples. PBMCs, B-cell-depleted T cells, or T cells provided the cDNA or gDNA that made up the material.

This CDR3 spans 14 amino acids. Trimming took 7 bases from V and 5 from J, leaving 15 bases between them. Per the germline V gene, CDR1 is LNHDA and CDR2 is SQIVND (reference sequence). Authors' data handling: Cell counts per sample came from amplifying reference gene primers. Data came from immunoSEQ multiplex PCR; TCRdb stores just in-frame clones and leaves some out. D and trimming come from the DNA, and the V and J calls and clone size come from that table. Of under 150,000 clones listed, about 90% are singletons. The J gene is TRBJ1-5, the V gene TRBV19, with D possibly TRBD1 on 6 matching bases. The clonotype was recovered from a human donor in a cohort sampled during active COVID-19. Sequences were obtained from peripheral blood. CDR3 bases: TGTGCCAGTAACCTACAGGGTCTCCATCAGCCCCAGCATTTT. Protein product: CASNLQGLHQPQHF.